The 16 T cell receptor beta chains in this list originate from one sample, sequenced in a study of beta chain features in type 1 diabetes. Every bit of the isolated RNA underwent reverse transcription, so sequencing read expressed TCRB transcripts. Measured with immunoSEQ multiplex PCR; TCRdb has only the in-frame clones, and not every one. The repertoire holds hundreds of thousands of clones, with roughly a sixth as singletons. The sample consisted of naive CD4+ T cells from blood. The receptors originated from a man younger than 30 in good health.

This clone was seen only a few times. The chain is built from TRBV28 and TRBJ1-1; D perhaps matches TRBD1 (5 bases). The ends were cut back, 5 bases at V and 5 bases at J, with 18 bases in the middle. This CDR3 region has 15 residues. The V gene's germline CDR1 is MDHEN and CDR2 SYDVKM. This CDR3 reads CASSLRPREGTEAFF. CDR3 DNA: TGTGCCAGCAGTCTCAGGCCCAGGGAGGGAACTGAAGCTTTCTTT.

This clone occurred a few times. The chain couples TRBV5-4 to TRBJ2-1; TRBD2 aligns across 11 bases. The trim removed 4 bases at V and 6 bases at J, leaving 9 bases unmatched. Per the germline V gene, CDR1 is SGHNT and CDR2 is YYREEE (reference sequence). This CDR3 is built from 16 residues. CDR3 bases: TGTGCCAGCAGCCATAAGGGACTAGCGGAACTCAATGAGCAGTTCTTC. Translated: CASSHKGLAELNEQFF. The whole variable domain, remainder taken from reference TRBV5-4 and TRBJ2-1, is ETGVTQSPTHLIKTRGQQVTLRCSSQSGHNTVSWYQQALGQGPQFIFQYYREEENGRGNFPPRFSGLQFPNYSSELNVNALELDDSALYLCASSHKGLAELNEQFFGPGTRLTVL.

The CDR3 loop is CASSLRQGDSYNEQFF. Here the CDR3 DNA reads TGTGCCAGCAGCCTGAGACAGGGTGATTCCTACAATGAGCAGTTCTTC. The chain joins TRBV27 to TRBJ2-1; 7 nucleotides match TRBD1. Germline V gene sequence: CDR1 MNHEY, CDR2 SMNVEV (reference sequence). V shed 6 bases, J shed 1 base, and the junction held 9 bases outside the gene matches. The CDR3 runs to 16 residues.

This clone was counted once. The V call is TRBV7-3, the J call TRBJ1-5, with D possibly being TRBD1 (6 bases). V was cut by 8 bases and J by 7 bases, with 15 bases left in between. The CDR3 has 13 residues. Per the germline V gene, CDR1 is SGHTA and CDR2 is FQGTGA. CDR3 region: CASGTRGGQPQHF. The DNA of the CDR3 is TGTGCCAGCGGCACCAGGGGAGGCCAGCCCCAGCATTTT. Full variable domain (missing parts from reference TRBV7-3 and TRBJ1-5): GAGVSQTPSNKVTEKGKYVELRCDPISGHTALYWYRQSLGQGPEFLIYFQGTGAADDSGLPNDRFFAVRPEGSVSTLKIQRTERGDSAVYLCASGTRGGQPQHFGDGTRLSIL.

The CDR3 here is CASTPWRGGLDTQYF. The CDR3 DNA sequence: TGTGCCAGCACTCCCTGGCGGGGAGGGTTGGATACGCAGTATTTT. The rearrangement uses TRBV6-5 and TRBJ2-3, with 7 bases lining up with TRBD2. This CDR3 is 15 amino acids long. Germline V gene lookup returns CDR1 MNHEY and CDR2 SVGAGI. V lost 7 bases and J lost 6; bases outside the gene matches: 13.

The genes are TRBV9 and TRBJ1-1; the D is unclear. The V end was cut by 0 bases, the J end by 1 base, with 7 bases between. From germline, CDR1 is SGDLS and CDR2 YYNGEE. The CDR3 spans 14 residues. CDR3 DNA sequence: TGTGCCAGCAGCGTAGGGGCGCAGAACACTGAAGCTTTCTTT. Translated, it gives CASSVGAQNTEAFF.

This clone was observed a few times. The chain couples TRBV6-6 to TRBJ2-7; tentatively, D is TRBD2 (6 bases). Trimming removed 11 bases at V and 0 bases at J, with 11 bases between. This CDR3 spans 12 amino acids. The germline V gene has CDR1 MNHNY and CDR2 SVGAGI (reference sequence). The CDR3 sequence is CAVSGGSYEQYF. For the CDR3, the DNA is TGTGCCGTATCCGGGGGCTCCTACGAGCAGTACTTC.

V is TRBV15 and J is TRBJ2-1; 7 nucleotides line up with TRBD2. The CDR3 loop spans 13 amino acids. Trimming removed 5 bases from V and 7 bases from J; junction bases left unmatched: 5. Germline V CDR1 and CDR2: LNHNV, YYDKDF (reference sequence). CDR3 region: CATSGGVKNEQFF. DNA of the CDR3: TGTGCCACCAGCGGGGGGGTCAAGAATGAGCAGTTCTTC.

The chain has TRBV6-5 and TRBJ1-2; D is uncertain. Germline V CDR1 and CDR2: MNHEY, SVGAGI. This CDR3 region has 15 residues. Trimming pared 7 bases from V and 4 bases from J, leaving 19 bases between. The chain's CDR3 is CASNPRARLTYGYTF. The CDR3 bases are TGTGCCAGCAACCCACGGGCAAGACTAACCTATGGCTACACCTTC.

This clone appeared a few times. The chain links TRBV4-1 to TRBJ2-1; 11 positions match TRBD2. Trimming removed 5 bases from V and 6 bases from J; junction bases left unmatched: 6. The CDR3 covers 15 residues. Germline CDR1 and CDR2: MGHRA and YSYEKL. CDR3 bases: TGCGCCAGCAGCTCCGGGACTAGCGGATCCAATGAGCAGTTCTTC. Translation: CASSSGTSGSNEQFF.

This clone was counted a few times. This chain links TRBV5-4 with TRBJ2-1; maybe TRBD2 (5 bases). Germline V gene data show CDR1 as SGHNT and CDR2 as YYREEE (reference sequence). Trimming removed 4 bases from V and 0 bases from J, with 17 bases in between. The CDR3 extends over 17 amino acids. This CDR3 is CASSAELQLVSYNEQFF. For the CDR3, the DNA is TGTGCCAGCAGCGCAGAACTCCAACTAGTCTCCTACAATGAGCAGTTCTTC.

The rearrangement uses TRBV7-3 and TRBJ1-1; 8 bases match TRBD1. Germline V gene data show CDR1 as SGHTA and CDR2 as FQGTGA. The CDR3 has 13 residues. The J segment lost 5 bases and the V segment lost 4 bases, leaving 3 bases of the junction unmatched. As DNA, the CDR3 is TGTGCCAGCAGCTCACAGGGGGGAACTGAAGCTTTCTTT. Translation gives CASSSQGGTEAFF.

This clone was counted between two and nine times. CDR3 amino acids: CASSRGGFQETQYF. The CDR3 DNA follows: TGTGCCAGCTCCCGGGGAGGATTTCAAGAGACCCAGTACTTC. The genes are TRBV6-1 and TRBJ2-5; TRBD2 might be the D (6 bases). V was pared by 8 bases and J by 2 bases, with 15 bases between. CDR1 is MNHNS and CDR2 is SASEGT in the germline V gene. CDR3 length: 14 residues.

This clone showed up just a few times. The rearrangement links TRBV6-5 to TRBJ1-2; a weak D match, TRBD1 (6 bases). The germline V and J ends were trimmed by 5 bases and 8 bases, with 18 bases remaining between them. CDR1 is MNHEY, CDR2 SVGAGI, per germline. The CDR3 is 14 residues long. CDR3 sequence: CASSILSGELGYTF. The CDR3 DNA reads TGTGCCAGCAGTATTTTGTCAGGGGAGCTCGGCTACACCTTC.

V is TRBV7-2 and J is TRBJ2-3, with TRBD2 matching 15 bases. The germline gives CDR1 SGHTA, CDR2 FQGNSA. V was pared by 5 bases and J by 2 bases, with 2 bases of the junction left unmatched. This CDR3 is built from 16 residues. The DNA for the CDR3 is TGTGCCAGCAGCAGGACTAGCGGGGGGGACACAGATACGCAGTATTTT. Its translation: CASSRTSGGDTDTQYF.

The chain joins TRBV7-8 to TRBJ2-1; TRBD2 matches at 8 bases. Germline V gives CDR1 SGHVS, CDR2 FQNEAQ. This CDR3 spans 15 amino acids. V shed 4 bases, J shed 10 bases, and the junction held 12 bases outside the gene matches. Here the CDR3 DNA reads TGTGCCAGCAGCTCGTATAAAACTAGCGGACCAGAGCAGTTCTTC. Its protein product is CASSSYKTSGPEQFF.